Listed below are T cell receptor beta chains from one sample, sequenced in a study of monozygotic twins with inflammatory bowel disease. TCRdb re-called the 5' RACE reads and shows each CDR3 protein once, DNA omitted. The listing records some 150,000 distinct CDR3 sequences. The material sequenced was blood. Receptor source: a human donor with ulcerative colitis or Crohn's disease, or a healthy co-twin of an affected twin (not recorded which). Both conserved end residues are part of each CDR3. Each record gives: CDR3 protein, V gene, J gene, CDR3 length.

CASSLRRSSPLHF	TRBV7-2	TRBJ1-6	13
CASSLEGKGYGYTF	TRBV5-1	TRBJ1-2	14
CASSASLSSYNEQFF	TRBV6-1	TRBJ2-1	15
CASSIDSTGNTIYF	TRBV7-2	TRBJ1-3	14
CSAKRRATVNTEAFF	TRBV20-1	TRBJ1-1	15
CSARLGPYNEQFF	TRBV20-1	TRBJ2-1	13
CASSQTGTSGSPDTQYF	TRBV4-2	TRBJ2-3	17
CASSSDRVNQPQHF	TRBV7-2	TRBJ1-5	14
CASSQERTDTQYF	TRBV3-1	TRBJ2-3	13
CASSLATGLNTEAFF	TRBV7-2	TRBJ1-1	15
CAIKRSGNDNEQFF	TRBV10-3	TRBJ2-1	14
CASSPTGLADNEQFF	TRBV7-3	TRBJ2-1	15
CASGGRFVANVLTF	TRBV7-9	TRBJ2-6	14
CASSSSDSPRGYTF	TRBV7-9	TRBJ1-2	14
CASSTRDRGRDSPLHF	TRBV9	TRBJ1-6	16
CSLGQGLKNTEAFF	TRBV29-1	TRBJ1-1	14
CASSIVTADFSNQPQHF	TRBV19	TRBJ1-5	17
CASSFDRLGGYTF	TRBV7-2	TRBJ1-2	13
CASSKLVGHTNTGELFF	TRBV7-8	TRBJ2-2	17
CASTPARAAGANVLTF	TRBV18	TRBJ2-6	16
CASSLDDNSPLHF	TRBV5-1	TRBJ1-6	13
CASRGLYGYTF	TRBV12-3/TRBV12-4	TRBJ1-2	11
CSVERGPEAFF	TRBV29-1	TRBJ1-1	11
CASSLGIGSGSETQYF	TRBV5-1	TRBJ2-5	16
CSAYTGSEAFF	TRBV29-1	TRBJ1-1	11
CASSIDRGTEDNEQFF	TRBV19	TRBJ2-1	16
CSVRRQPGSSYEQYF	TRBV29-1	TRBJ2-7	15
CASSYSYSLGETQYF	TRBV6-5	TRBJ2-5	15
CASSQGTYNEQFF	TRBV7-9	TRBJ2-1	13
CASSFSANTGELFF	TRBV7-3	TRBJ2-2	14
CASSLVPGTLDTGELFF	TRBV5-1	TRBJ2-2	17
CASSDPGLPSNTGELFF	TRBV5-1	TRBJ2-2	17
CASSSGAPPNTGELFF	TRBV7-9	TRBJ2-2	16
CAWIRDVFYDGYTF	TRBV30	TRBJ1-2	14
CASSEPLQRGNTIYF	TRBV25-1	TRBJ1-3	15
CASSLYRTTEAFF	TRBV5-1	TRBJ1-1	13
CASSYGGTSGSGTDTQYF	TRBV6-5	TRBJ2-3	18
CASSLGPQGYTF	TRBV7-8	TRBJ1-2	12
CASSSTDGDGYTF	TRBV28	TRBJ1-2	13
CSARDWGDLNQPQHF	TRBV20-1	TRBJ1-5	15
CASSLYPATGRSPLHF	TRBV5-6	TRBJ1-6	16
CASSLGGQGNTIYF	TRBV5-5	TRBJ1-3	14
CASSPLGGRATNEKLFF	TRBV18	TRBJ1-4	17
CASSLWLRAGTSGGEDTQYF	TRBV7-2	TRBJ2-3	20
CASSLTAMNTEAFF	TRBV5-1	TRBJ1-1	14
CASSFERGTGELFF	TRBV11-2	TRBJ2-2	14
CASRGGGGAHETQYF	TRBV6-1	TRBJ2-5	15
CAWSLGSNEKLFF	TRBV30	TRBJ1-4	13
CASSLAQSNNEQFF	TRBV7-2	TRBJ2-1	14
CASRSTGENTEAFF	TRBV3-1	TRBJ1-1	14
CASSLGGSVQPQHF	TRBV7-6	TRBJ1-5	14
CSVGAGNTIYF	TRBV29-1	TRBJ1-3	11
CASSAITDTQYF	TRBV9	TRBJ2-3	12
CASSGWTDNEQFF	TRBV3-1	TRBJ2-1	13
CASSPQTGTGRWEQYF	TRBV18	TRBJ2-7	16